The 12 T cell receptor beta chains reported below all come from one sample, sequenced in a study of blood T cell repertoires in COVID-19. Profiling relied on immunoSEQ multiplex PCR, and the TCRdb table lists in-frame clones only, not all of them. Among around 160,000 clones listed, 75% to 90% were seen once. The specimen sequenced was PBMCs or T cells enriched from blood (not recorded which). The receptors were gathered from a woman aged 55-69 years who had recovered from COVID-19.

The chain is built from TRBV12-3 or TRBV12-4 and TRBJ1-2; 7 bases are shared with TRBD1. The J segment lost 4 bases and the V segment lost 10 bases, leaving 6 bases of the junction unmatched. CDR3 length equals 12 residues. The CDR3 DNA reads TGTGCCACAGCAGGGGGTCGCTATGGCTACACCTTC. As protein: CATAGGRYGYTF.

The rearrangement links TRBV7-8 to TRBJ2-7; D might be TRBD1 (6 bases). Germline CDR1 reads SGHVS; CDR2 reads FQNEAQ. V was cut by 1 base and J by 3 bases, with 13 bases left in between. This CDR3 region has 15 residues. This CDR3 reads CASSLDGGPRYEQYF. CDR3 DNA sequence: TGTGCCAGCAGCTTAGATGGGGGCCCCCGCTACGAGCAGTACTTC. Filled out from reference TRBV7-8 and TRBJ2-7, the complete variable domain reads GAGVSQSPRYKVAKRGQDVALRCDPISGHVSLFWYQQALGQGPEFLTYFQNEAQLDKSGLPSDRFFAERPEGSVSTLKIQRTQQEDSAVYLCASSLDGGPRYEQYFGPGTRLTVT.

This chain links TRBV24-1 with TRBJ1-5; weak D call: TRBD1 (6 bases). Germline V gene lookup returns CDR1 KGHDR and CDR2 SFDVKD. V was shortened by 1 base and J by 3 bases, with 18 bases between the two germline ends. The CDR3 length is 18 residues. CDR3 amino acids: CATSDLITGWGNNQPQHF. CDR3 DNA: TGTGCCACCAGTGATTTAATCACAGGGTGGGGTAACAATCAGCCCCAGCATTTT.

The rearrangement uses TRBV9 and TRBJ2-3, with TRBD1 identical over 10 bases. Germline values: CDR1 SGDLS, CDR2 YYNGEE. The CDR3 has 16 amino acids. The J segment lost 0 bases and the V segment lost 2 bases, leaving 3 bases of the junction unmatched. The CDR3 region has the DNA TGTGCCAGCAGCGTCGGGACAGGGGATAGCACAGATACGCAGTATTTT. This gives the protein CASSVGTGDSTDTQYF.

In its sample, this clone was seen once. The genes are TRBV19 and TRBJ1-2; 7 bases fit TRBD1. The CDR3 is made up of 13 amino acids. The V segment lost 7 bases and the J segment 2 bases; nucleotides outside the gene matches: 4. The germline CDR1 and CDR2 sequences are LNHDA and SQIVND (reference sequence). Here the CDR3 reads CASIQGGNYGYTF. CDR3 bases: TGTGCCAGTATCCAGGGGGGCAACTATGGCTACACCTTC.

V is TRBV5-1 and J is TRBJ2-1, with TRBD1 identical over 10 bases. Germline V gene sequence: CDR1 SGHRS, CDR2 YFSETQ. This CDR3 has 16 amino acids. After removal of 2 bases from V and 0 bases from J, the junction contained 2 bases not matched to a gene. The CDR3 DNA reads TGCGCCAGCAGCTTAGGGGACAGGGGCTCCTACAATGAGCAGTTCTTC. Its protein product is CASSLGDRGSYNEQFF.

The chain is built from TRBV7-2 and TRBJ1-2; D remains unclear. V was clipped by 10 bases and J by 8 bases, with 11 bases between them. The CDR3 has 10 residues. CDR1 and CDR2 (germline): SGHTA, FQGNSA. The CDR3 DNA reads TGTGCCATTCGAACCGAGGGCTACACCTTC. This sequence encodes CAIRTEGYTF.

The V call is TRBV7-3, the J call TRBJ1-2; the match to TRBD1 covers 9 bases. This CDR3 is built from 15 residues. V shed 4 bases, J shed 6 bases, and the junction held 9 bases outside the gene matches. Per germline, CDR1 SGHTA and CDR2 FQGTGA. CDR3 in DNA: TGTGCCAGCAGCTCCACTTCGACAGGGGGGGATGGCTACACCTTC. Translation: CASSSTSTGGDGYTF. Variable domain in full (rest from reference TRBV7-3 and TRBJ1-2): GAGVSQTPSNKVTEKGKYVELRCDPISGHTALYWYRQSLGQGPEFLIYFQGTGAADDSGLPNDRFFAVRPEGSVSTLKIQRTERGDSAVYLCASSSTSTGGDGYTFGSGTRLTVV.

The J gene is TRBJ2-7, the V gene TRBV11-2, with TRBD2 identical over 9 bases. Germline V gives CDR1 SGHAT, CDR2 FQNNGV. The CDR3 length is 16 residues. V lost 0 bases to trimming and J lost 7 bases; unmatched junction nucleotides: 10. The CDR3 spells CASSLDSGTSLGEQYF. For the CDR3, the DNA is TGTGCCAGCAGCTTAGATAGTGGGACTAGCCTTGGGGAGCAGTACTTC. Combining the CDR3 with reference TRBV11-2 and TRBJ2-7 gives the whole variable domain EAGVAQSPRYKIIEKRQSVAFWCNPISGHATLYWYQQILGQGPKLLIQFQNNGVVDDSQLPKDRFSAERLKGVDSTLKIQPAKLEDSAVYLCASSLDSGTSLGEQYFGPGTRLTVT.

The V gene is TRBV7-6, the J gene TRBJ1-1, with a tentative D call TRBD1 (6 bases). Trimming removed 5 bases at V and 8 bases at J, with 15 bases between. Germline V gene sequence: CDR1 SGHVS, CDR2 FNYEAQ. The CDR3 runs to 13 residues. CDR3 bases: TGTGCCAGCAGCCCCCAGCCTCAGGGGGAAGCTTTCTTT. It translates to CASSPQPQGEAFF.

V is TRBV6-2 or TRBV6-3 and J is TRBJ2-1; TRBD2 is a possible D gene (6 bases). The CDR3 runs to 15 residues. Germline V gene sequence: CDR1 MNHEY, CDR2 SVGEGT. The germline V and J ends were trimmed by 2 bases and 8 bases, with 16 bases remaining between them. As DNA, the CDR3 is TGTGCCAGCAGTTACGGGGCTGGGACTGGGGATGAGCAGTTCTTC. Translating it yields CASSYGAGTGDEQFF.

The V gene is TRBV5-6, the J gene TRBJ2-5; 8 bases agree with TRBD1. CDR3 size: 13 residues. The V segment lost 3 bases and the J segment 5 bases; nucleotides outside the gene matches: 3. The V gene's germline CDR1 is SGHDT and CDR2 YYEEEE. CDR3 region: CASSSTGEETQYF. CDR3 nucleotide sequence: TGTGCCAGCAGCTCGACAGGGGAGGAGACCCAGTACTTC.